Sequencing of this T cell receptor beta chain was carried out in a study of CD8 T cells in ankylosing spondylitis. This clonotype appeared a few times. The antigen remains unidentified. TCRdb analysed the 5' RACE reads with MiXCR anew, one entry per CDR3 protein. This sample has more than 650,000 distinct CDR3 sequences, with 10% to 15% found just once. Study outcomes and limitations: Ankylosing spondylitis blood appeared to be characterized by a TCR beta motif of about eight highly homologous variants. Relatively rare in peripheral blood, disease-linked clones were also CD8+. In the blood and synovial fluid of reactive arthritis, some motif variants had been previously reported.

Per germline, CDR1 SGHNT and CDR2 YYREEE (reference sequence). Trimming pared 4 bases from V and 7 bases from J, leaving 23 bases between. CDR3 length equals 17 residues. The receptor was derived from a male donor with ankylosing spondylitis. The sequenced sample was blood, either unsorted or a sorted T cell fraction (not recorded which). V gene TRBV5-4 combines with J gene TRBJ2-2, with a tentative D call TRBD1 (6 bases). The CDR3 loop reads CASSPSGTTVGGGELFF. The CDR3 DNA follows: TGTGCCAGCAGCCCCTCCGGGACGACGGTAGGGGGCGGGGAGCTGTTTTTT.